The subject of this entry is one T cell receptor (beta chain). As processed by the authors: It was from reference gene primer amplification that nucleated cell counts were estimated. Assay used: immunoSEQ multiplex PCR; TCRdb lists only in-frame clones, some missing. D and trimming come from the DNA, and the V and J calls and clone size come from that table. The sample has some 230,000 clones; about nine tenths are singletons. These data originate in a study of blood T cell repertoires in COVID-19. Overall study: Sites in the United States, Italy and Spain provided acute and convalescent COVID-19 samples. PBMCs, B-cell-depleted T cells, or T cells were the source of the cDNA or gDNA that made up the material.

The CDR3 extends over 15 amino acids. The V gene end was trimmed by 4 bases and the J gene end by 2 bases; junction bases not matched to a gene: 5. Per the germline V gene, CDR1 is KGHSH and CDR2 is LQKENI. The rearrangement uses TRBV18 and TRBJ2-1, with 7 bases matching TRBD1. Sequenced material: peripheral blood. The sequence came from a man aged 30-40 years who had recovered from COVID-19. Here the CDR3 DNA reads TGTGCCAGCTCACTGACAGGGAGTACCTACAATGAGCAGTTCTTC. Protein product: CASSLTGSTYNEQFF.